Listed here are 21 T cell receptor beta chains from one sample, sequenced in a study of cytomegalovirus exposure and HLA in healthy donors. PCR primers comprised 60 Vbeta and 13 Jbeta primers. Data came from immunoSEQ multiplex PCR; TCRdb stores just in-frame clones and leaves some out. This sample has about 100,000 clones, with approximately 79% found just once. The specimen was PBMCs. The receptors stem from a young man in good health and CMV-seronegative.

This clone was seen more than once but under ten times. CDR3 loop: CASSFSWGYTF. In DNA form, the CDR3 reads TGTGCCAGCAGCTTTAGTTGGGGCTACACCTTC. V gene TRBV5-4 combines with J gene TRBJ1-2; D gene uncertain. Trimming removed 2 bases at V and 8 bases at J, with 7 bases between. The CDR3 totals 11 residues. CDR1 is SGHNT and CDR2 is YYREEE in the germline V gene (reference sequence).

This clone was counted a few times. The rearrangement joins TRBV7-9 to TRBJ1-4, with 7 bases matching TRBD1. The CDR3 has 14 residues. The V gene end was trimmed by 2 bases and the J gene end by 7 bases; junction bases not matched to a gene: 4. CDR1 and CDR2 (germline): SEHNR, FQNEAQ (reference sequence). The CDR3 region has the DNA TGTGCCAGCAGCTTAATGGCAGGGGGTGAAAAACTGTTTTTT. Amino acids: CASSLMAGGEKLFF.

The chain uses TRBV19 and TRBJ2-5; TRBD2 is a possible D gene (7 bases). V shed 1 base and J shed 5 bases, with 17 bases lying between them. This CDR3 spans 16 amino acids. In germline, CDR1 is LNHDA, CDR2 SQIVND (reference sequence). The CDR3: CASSIVGRGGGETQYF. The CDR3 coding sequence is TGTGCCAGTAGTATAGTGGGTCGCGGGGGCGGGGAGACCCAGTACTTC.

This chain connects TRBV7-9 to TRBJ1-6; TRBD1 is a possible D gene (6 bases). The V gene's germline CDR1 is SEHNR and CDR2 FQNEAQ (reference sequence). V shed 9 bases and J shed 6 bases, with 12 bases lying between them. This CDR3 contains 13 residues. Written as DNA, the CDR3 is TGTGCCAGTGGAACAGGGACTAATTCACCCCTCCACTTT. Translated, it gives CASGTGTNSPLHF.

This rearrangement joins TRBV28 to TRBJ2-1; 7 bases fit TRBD1. Germline V gene lookup returns CDR1 MDHEN and CDR2 SYDVKM. The CDR3 runs 13 residues. V shed 10 bases and J 1 base; nucleotides not matched to a gene: 4. DNA for the CDR3: TGTGCCACCGGACAGGTGTCCTACAATGAGCAGTTCTTC. Encoded protein: CATGQVSYNEQFF.

This clone occurred a few times. The rearrangement joins TRBV5-1 to TRBJ1-5; D is undetermined. This CDR3 contains 13 residues. V was cut by 0 bases and J by 6 bases, with 7 bases left in between. CDR1 is SGHRS and CDR2 is YFSETQ in the germline V gene. The CDR3 sequence is CASSLAGVQPQHF. Written as DNA, the CDR3 is TGCGCCAGCAGCTTGGCCGGGGTTCAGCCCCAGCATTTT.

About this clone: At one end the junction does not follow the germline gene, possibly because of a read error. The CDR3 here is CSSSLTLGTGNNEQFF. The CDR3 DNA reads as TGTTCCAGCAGCTTAACCCTCGGGACAGGGAACAATGAGCAGTTCTTC. The chain has TRBV7-9 and TRBJ2-1; 9 bases match TRBD1. CDR1 is SEHNR, CDR2 FQNEAQ, per germline (reference sequence). The CDR3 extends over 16 amino acids.

The rearrangement links TRBV19 to TRBJ1-2; D is undetermined. Germline-derived CDR1 and CDR2 are LNHDA and SQIVND (reference sequence). The V and J ends lost 4 bases and 0 bases respectively, with 15 bases between them. The CDR3 extends over 16 amino acids. The CDR3 DNA reads TGTGCCAGTAGTACGCAGGCGAGATTAGCTAACTATGGCTACACCTTC. It translates to CASSTQARLANYGYTF. Filled out from reference TRBV19 and TRBJ1-2, the complete variable domain reads DGGITQSPKYLFRKEGQNVTLSCEQNLNHDAMYWYRQDPGQGLRLIYYSQIVNDFQKGDIAEGYSVSREKKESFPLTVTSAQKNPTAFYLCASSTQARLANYGYTFGSGTRLTVV.

This clone showed up just a few times. The chain recombines TRBV19 with TRBJ2-2; TRBD1 is a possible D gene (5 bases). The V end lost 6 bases, the J end lost 5 bases, and 13 bases lay between the germline ends. This CDR3 is built from 14 residues. CDR1 is LNHDA, CDR2 SQIVND, per germline (reference sequence). In nucleotides, the CDR3 is TGTGCCAGTAGGGGCAGGGTGGAGACCGGGGAGCTGTTTTTT. It specifies CASRGRVETGELFF.

The rearrangement uses TRBV9 and TRBJ1-1, with TRBD1 as a possible D gene (6 bases). With 5 bases removed from V and 6 bases from J, the gap between germline ends came to 17 bases. Germline assignment: CDR1 SGDLS and CDR2 YYNGEE. The CDR3 has 14 amino acids. The CDR3 DNA follows: TGTGCCAGCAGTGAAACAGGGTTGAGGGCTGAAGCTTTCTTT. Protein sequence: CASSETGLRAEAFF.

The chain carries TRBV7-9 and TRBJ2-1; TRBD2 aligns across 15 bases. The V segment lost 5 bases and the J segment 9 bases; nucleotides outside the gene matches: 5. Germline V CDR1 and CDR2: SEHNR, FQNEAQ (reference sequence). This CDR3 comprises 15 residues. In DNA, the CDR3 is TGTGCCAGCAGCGGCTCGGGACTAGCGGGGGGTGAGCAGTTCTTC. The encoded protein is CASSGSGLAGGEQFF.

This chain uses TRBV6-5 with TRBJ1-2; D not certain. The CDR3 spans 13 residues. CDR1 is MNHEY, CDR2 SVGAGI, per germline. With 0 bases removed from V and 3 bases from J, the gap between germline ends came to 5 bases. CDR3 residues: CASSYSRDYGYTF. The CDR3 DNA sequence: TGTGCCAGCAGTTACTCGAGAGACTATGGCTACACCTTC.

V is TRBV6-1 and J is TRBJ2-3, with TRBD2 matching 10 bases. The CDR3 sequence is 15 residues long. Trimming cost V 6 bases and J 2 bases; bases outside gene matches: 5. Germline assignment: CDR1 MNHNS and CDR2 SASEGT. The CDR3 spells CASRPGTSATDTQYF. The CDR3 DNA reads as TGTGCCAGCAGACCCGGGACTAGCGCCACAGATACGCAGTATTTT.

The J gene is TRBJ2-1, the V gene TRBV29-1; 10 bases line up with TRBD2. CDR3 length: 16 amino acids. The J segment lost 9 bases and the V segment lost 2 bases, leaving 13 bases of the junction unmatched. Germline V CDR1 and CDR2: SQVTM, ANQGSEA. The CDR3 loop is CSVEWVAGGSRGEQFF. CDR3 bases: TGCAGCGTTGAATGGGTAGCGGGGGGAAGTCGGGGTGAGCAGTTCTTC.

The CDR3 spells CASSVGAGEAYEQYF. The CDR3 DNA is TGTGCCAGCAGCGTAGGGGCGGGGGAGGCCTACGAGCAGTACTTC. The chain combines TRBV9 with TRBJ2-7; 7 nucleotides match TRBD2. J gave up 2 bases and V 0 bases, and 5 bases lay outside the gene matches. CDR1 is SGDLS and CDR2 is YYNGEE in the germline V gene. The length of the CDR3 is 15 residues.

J is TRBJ2-2 and V is TRBV5-4; 9 nucleotides line up with TRBD1. Germline trimming cut 4 bases from V and 6 bases from J; bases unmatched to any gene: 7. The CDR3 loop spans 15 amino acids. CDR1 and CDR2 from the germline V gene are SGHNT and YYREEE (reference sequence). The chain's CDR3 is CASSPRDRVAGELFF. The CDR3 DNA reads TGTGCCAGCAGCCCGCGGGACAGGGTGGCCGGGGAGCTGTTTTTT.

The chain has TRBV18 and TRBJ2-4; TRBD1 might be the D (6 bases). Trimming stripped 3 bases from V and 15 bases from J, with 15 bases between. Per the germline V gene, CDR1 is KGHSH and CDR2 is LQKENI. This CDR3 region has 12 residues. CDR3 in amino acids: CASSPPEQGLYF. The DNA for the CDR3 is TGTGCCAGCTCACCGCCGGAACAGGGATTGTACTTC.

In this sample, this clone turned up once. This chain uses TRBV7-9 with TRBJ2-1; the match to TRBD2 covers 13 bases. J was trimmed by 5 bases and V by 8 bases; bases with no gene match: 6. Germline V gene sequence: CDR1 SEHNR, CDR2 FQNEAQ (reference sequence). The length of the CDR3 is 15 residues. DNA for the CDR3: TGTGCCAGCGAGGAGACTAGCGGGGGGCACAATGAGCAGTTCTTC. Translation gives CASEETSGGHNEQFF.

CDR3 region: CASSVTLNTEAFF. The CDR3 bases are TGTGCCAGCAGTGTGACTTTGAACACTGAAGCTTTCTTT. This chain connects TRBV6-4 to TRBJ1-1; D ambiguous. V gave up 4 bases and J gave up 0 bases, with 6 bases separating them. In germline, CDR1 is MRHNA, CDR2 SNTAGT. The CDR3 totals 13 residues.

The gene calls are TRBV7-2 and TRBJ1-5, with D possibly being TRBD1 (5 bases). The V and J ends lost 4 bases and 4 bases respectively, with 8 bases between them. This CDR3 has 13 amino acids. Germline V gene lookup returns CDR1 SGHTA and CDR2 FQGNSA. The CDR3 loop reads CASSSRVNQPQHF. CDR3 DNA: TGTGCCAGCAGCTCCAGGGTAAATCAGCCCCAGCATTTT.

The genes are TRBV6-5 and TRBJ2-5; a possible D gene is TRBD2 (5 bases). V was shortened by 7 bases and J by 4 bases, with 7 bases between the two germline ends. Per germline, CDR1 MNHEY and CDR2 SVGAGI. CDR3 length: 11 amino acids. For the CDR3, the DNA is TGTGCCAGCACAGCGGCAGAGACCCAGTACTTC. Translating gives CASTAAETQYF.